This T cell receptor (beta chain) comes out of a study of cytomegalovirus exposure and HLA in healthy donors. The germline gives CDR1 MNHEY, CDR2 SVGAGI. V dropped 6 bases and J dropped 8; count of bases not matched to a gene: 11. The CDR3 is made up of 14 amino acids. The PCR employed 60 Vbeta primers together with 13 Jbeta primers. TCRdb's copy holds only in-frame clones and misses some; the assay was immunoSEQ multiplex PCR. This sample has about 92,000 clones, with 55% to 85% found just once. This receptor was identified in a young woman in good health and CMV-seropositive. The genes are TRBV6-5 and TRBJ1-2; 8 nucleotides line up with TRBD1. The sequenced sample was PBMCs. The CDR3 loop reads CASSRRQGQTGYTF. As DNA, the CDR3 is TGTGCCAGCAGCCGCAGACAGGGGCAGACCGGCTACACCTTC.